This TCR beta chain was sequenced during a study of blood T cell repertoires in COVID-19. In the study overall: From T cells, B-cell-depleted T cells, or PBMCs came the material, which was cDNA or gDNA.

This clone showed up just once. With 0 bases clipped from V and 6 bases from J, the junction kept 8 bases outside the gene matches. Germline lookup yields CDR1 LNHNV and CDR2 YYDKDF (reference sequence). CDR3 size: 16 residues. TCRdb keeps only in-frame clones here, not all; method: immunoSEQ multiplex PCR. Of around 180,000 clones in the sample, about 85% were seen once. This clonotype was obtained from a woman of 80 years or more with acute or convalescent COVID-19. J is TRBJ2-7 and V is TRBV15, with TRBD2 matching 10 bases. Sequenced sample: peripheral blood. CDR3 nucleotide sequence: TGTGCCACCAGCAGAGAGGTGATAGCGGGAGGTTCCGAGCAGTACTTC. This encodes CATSREVIAGGSEQYF.